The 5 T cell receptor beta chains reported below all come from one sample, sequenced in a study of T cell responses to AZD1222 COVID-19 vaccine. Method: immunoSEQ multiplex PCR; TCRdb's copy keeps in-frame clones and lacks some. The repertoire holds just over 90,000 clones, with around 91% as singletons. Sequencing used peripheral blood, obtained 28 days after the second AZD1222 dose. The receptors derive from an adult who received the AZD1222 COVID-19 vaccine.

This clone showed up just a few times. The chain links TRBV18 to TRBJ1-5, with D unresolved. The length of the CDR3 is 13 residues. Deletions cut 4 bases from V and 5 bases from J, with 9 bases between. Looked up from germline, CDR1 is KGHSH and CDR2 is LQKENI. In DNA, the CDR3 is TGTGCCAGCTCACTGAGTAAGGATCAGCCCCAGCATTTT. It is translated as CASSLSKDQPQHF. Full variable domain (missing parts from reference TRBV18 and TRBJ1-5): NAGVMQNPRHLVRRRGQEARLRCSPMKGHSHVYWYRQLPEEGLKFMVYLQKENIIDESGMPKERFSAEFPKEGPSILRIQQVVRGDSAAYFCASSLSKDQPQHFGDGTRLSIL.

In DNA form, the CDR3 reads TGCGCCAGCAGCCTGGGACTAGCAGTTCGCGGGGAGCTGTTTTTT. Encoded protein: CASSLGLAVRGELFF. The rearrangement links TRBV5-1 to TRBJ2-2, with 9 bases lining up with TRBD2. Germline CDR1 and CDR2: SGHRS and YFSETQ. The CDR3 is 15 residues long. V gave up 4 bases and J gave up 7 bases; unmatched junction bases: 8. The complete variable domain, with remaining parts taken from reference TRBV5-1 and TRBJ2-2, reads KAGVTQTPRYLIKTRGQQVTLSCSPISGHRSVSWYQQTPGQGLQFLFEYFSETQRNKGNFPGRFSGRQFSNSRSEMNVSTLELGDSALYLCASSLGLAVRGELFFGEGSRLTVL.

This chain's CDR3 is CASSGTESNEKLFF. In DNA, the CDR3 is TGTGCCAGCAGTGGAACAGAGAGTAATGAAAAACTGTTTTTT. The rearrangement links TRBV25-1 to TRBJ1-4; no reliable D call. This CDR3 spans 14 amino acids. The V gene's germline CDR1 is MGHDK and CDR2 SYGVNS. With 4 bases removed from V and 4 bases from J, the gap between germline ends came to 10 bases.

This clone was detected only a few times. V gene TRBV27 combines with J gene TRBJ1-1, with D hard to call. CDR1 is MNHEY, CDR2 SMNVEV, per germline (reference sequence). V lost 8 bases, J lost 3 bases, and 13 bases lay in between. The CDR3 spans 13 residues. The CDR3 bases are TGTGCCAGCGTTTCGGCGGGTGACACTGAAGCTTTCTTT. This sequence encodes CASVSAGDTEAFF.

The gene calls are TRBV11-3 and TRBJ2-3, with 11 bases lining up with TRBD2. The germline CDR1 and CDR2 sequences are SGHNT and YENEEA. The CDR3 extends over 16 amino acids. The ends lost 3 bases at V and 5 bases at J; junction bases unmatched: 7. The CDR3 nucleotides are TGTGCCAGCAGCTTTAGTAGCGGGGGGGTGCAAGATACGCAGTATTTT. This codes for CASSFSSGGVQDTQYF. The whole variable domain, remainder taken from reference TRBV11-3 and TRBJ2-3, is EAGVVQSPRYKIIEKKQPVAFWCNPISGHNTLYWYLQNLGQGPELLIRYENEEAVDDSQLPKDRFSAERLKGVDSTLKIQPAELGDSAVYLCASSFSSGGVQDTQYFGPGTRLTVL.